The 28 T cell receptor beta chains in this list originate from one sample, sequenced in a study of cytomegalovirus exposure and HLA in healthy donors. Sequencing used immunoSEQ multiplex PCR; TCRdb keeps in-frame clones, though not all of them. The repertoire holds some 130,000 clones, with about 80% as singletons. Sequencing was performed on PBMCs. These receptor sequences come from a man in his thirties or forties in good health and CMV-seropositive.

The genes are TRBV9 and TRBJ2-2, with 8 bases that match TRBD2. CDR1 and CDR2 (germline): SGDLS, YYNGEE. This CDR3 region has 15 residues. V was clipped by 2 bases and J by 3 bases; unmatched bases: 3. CDR3 loop: CASSVTSGDTGELFF. The CDR3 DNA is TGTGCCAGCAGCGTTACTAGCGGAGACACCGGGGAGCTGTTTTTT.

The chain links TRBV30 to TRBJ2-7; no clear D. Germline lookup yields CDR1 GTSNPN and CDR2 SVGIG (reference sequence). V was pared by 5 bases and J by 0 bases, with 5 bases between. The CDR3 loop spans 11 amino acids. CDR3 bases: TGTGCCTGGGGCCCCTCCTACGAGCAGTACTTC. Translated, it gives CAWGPSYEQYF.

The chain links TRBV9 to TRBJ1-3, with D possibly being TRBD1 (5 bases). The CDR3 runs to 15 residues. Germline V gene lookup returns CDR1 SGDLS and CDR2 YYNGEE. V lost 0 bases and J 2 bases, leaving 9 bases between the germline ends. CDR3 coding DNA: TGTGCCAGCAGCGTAGAGGGAGGGGCTGGAAACACCATATATTTT. Protein product: CASSVEGGAGNTIYF.

The rearrangement links TRBV6-5 to TRBJ1-2, with TRBD1 matching 9 bases. The CDR3 runs 16 residues. Germline V gene data show CDR1 as MNHEY and CDR2 as SVGAGI. The V segment lost 3 bases and the J segment 4 bases; nucleotides outside the gene matches: 9. CDR3: CASSYSPTTGGYGYTF. CDR3 nucleotides: TGTGCCAGCAGTTATTCACCAACGACAGGGGGCTATGGCTACACCTTC.

The V call is TRBV29-1, the J call TRBJ2-1, with D perhaps matching TRBD1 (6 bases). The CDR3 has 17 amino acids. With 0 bases removed from V and 0 bases from J, the gap between germline ends came to 15 bases. Germline V gives CDR1 SQVTM, CDR2 ANQGSEA. CDR3 amino acids: CSVEEYSGVSSYNEQFF. CDR3 nucleotide sequence: TGCAGCGTTGAAGAATATTCAGGGGTTAGCTCCTACAATGAGCAGTTCTTC.

Points on this clone: A much bigger clone sits one base away, suggesting this may be a read error. The V and J genes are TRBV6-1 and TRBJ2-7; D perhaps matches TRBD1 (5 bases). The CDR3 runs to 11 residues. Germline assignment: CDR1 MNHNS and CDR2 SASEGT. CDR3 DNA: TGTGCCAGCAGTACGACGCAGGTACAGGACTTC. Its translation: CASSTTQVQDF.

This chain connects TRBV4-3 to TRBJ2-6, with a weak D call TRBD1 (6 bases). V dropped 0 bases and J dropped 2 bases, with 11 bases sitting between them. The CDR3 has 17 residues. Germline CDR1 and CDR2: LGHNA and YSLEER. The CDR3 sequence: CASSQDPTGTGANVLTF. The CDR3 DNA sequence: TGCGCCAGCAGCCAAGACCCAACAGGGACTGGGGCCAACGTCCTGACTTTC.

This clone has just one count. The gene calls are TRBV19 and TRBJ2-2, with 8 bases lining up with TRBD2. Germline CDR1 reads LNHDA; CDR2 reads SQIVND (reference sequence). This CDR3 has 15 residues. Trimming at V came to 5 bases and at J to 14 bases, leaving 16 bases not matched to a gene. The CDR3 protein is CASSPDFRAGVQLFF. In nucleotides, the CDR3 is TGTGCCAGTAGTCCCGACTTCCGAGCGGGGGTGCAACTGTTTTTT.

The CDR3 DNA is TGTGCCAGCAGCGTAGAACCAGGGTTGGAGACCCAGTACTTC. This sequence encodes CASSVEPGLETQYF. The V gene is TRBV9, the J gene TRBJ2-5; TRBD1 might be the D (5 bases). The length of the CDR3 is 14 residues. Germline V gene sequence: CDR1 SGDLS, CDR2 YYNGEE. V was pared by 0 bases and J by 5 bases, with 11 bases between. Looking up the rest from reference TRBV9 and TRBJ2-5 gives the full variable domain: DSGVTQTPKHLITATGQRVTLRCSPRSGDLSVYWYQQSLDQGLQFLIQYYNGEERAKGNILERFSAQQFPDLHSELNLSSLELGDSALYFCASSVEPGLETQYFGPGTRLLVL.

The gene calls are TRBV4-2 and TRBJ1-2; perhaps TRBD1 as D (6 bases). Per germline, CDR1 LGHNA and CDR2 YNFKEQ. V was trimmed by 4 bases and J by 3 bases, leaving 21 bases between them. The CDR3 runs 17 residues. CDR3 in amino acids: CASSRDILRGSDYGYTF. The CDR3 DNA sequence: TGTGCCAGCAGCCGAGACATCCTCAGGGGCTCGGACTATGGCTACACCTTC.

The chain has TRBV11-2 and TRBJ2-1; 9 bases agree with TRBD1. The length of the CDR3 is 15 residues. With 5 bases clipped from V and 7 bases from J, the junction kept 9 bases outside the gene matches. CDR1 is SGHAT, CDR2 FQNNGV, per germline. In nucleotides, the CDR3 is TGTGCCAGCAGCCGAGCCGGGACAGGGAAGAATGAGCAGTTCTTC. Residues: CASSRAGTGKNEQFF.

This chain connects TRBV4-1 to TRBJ2-4; TRBD1 matches at 8 bases. This CDR3 spans 15 amino acids. V was clipped by 1 base and J by 8 bases; unmatched bases: 7. The V gene's germline CDR1 is MGHRA and CDR2 YSYEKL. CDR3: CASSQVQGEGYIQYF. CDR3 nucleotides: TGCGCCAGCAGCCAAGTACAGGGGGAAGGGTACATTCAGTACTTC.

The genes are TRBV4-1 and TRBJ1-2; TRBD1 is a possible D gene (6 bases). Germline CDR1 reads MGHRA; CDR2 reads YSYEKL. V lost 6 bases and J lost 2, with 16 bases in between. The CDR3 is 15 amino acids. CDR3 nucleotides: TGCGCCAGCAGGCACCCCCAGGGGTCCAACTATGGCTACACCTTC. Its translation is CASRHPQGSNYGYTF.

The V call is TRBV5-1, the J call TRBJ2-2; D may be TRBD2 (5 bases). From germline, CDR1 is SGHRS and CDR2 YFSETQ. Trimming left V 2 bases short and J 0 bases short, with 11 bases between. The CDR3 is made up of 16 amino acids. The CDR3 spells CASSFGSTTNTGELFF. As DNA, the CDR3 is TGCGCCAGCAGCTTTGGATCGACTACGAACACCGGGGAGCTGTTTTTT.

V and J are TRBV7-3 and TRBJ1-2; perhaps TRBD1 as D (5 bases). CDR3 length: 14 amino acids. Trimming shortened V by 5 bases and J by 6 bases, and 16 bases separated the two germline ends. Germline V lookup: CDR1 SGHTA, CDR2 FQGTGA. The CDR3 sequence: CASSPTGQGDGYTF. The CDR3 bases are TGTGCCAGCAGCCCCACTGGGCAGGGCGATGGCTACACCTTC.

The V and J genes are TRBV6-5 and TRBJ1-5; a possible D gene is TRBD1 (6 bases). Germline V lookup: CDR1 MNHEY, CDR2 SVGAGI. The CDR3 runs to 13 residues. The ends were cut back, 7 bases at V and 6 bases at J, with 13 bases in the middle. For the CDR3, the DNA is TGTGCCAGCAACAGGGATTTACGTCAGCCCCAGCATTTT. Encoded protein: CASNRDLRQPQHF.

The chain's CDR3 is CASSRDLGTANSPLHF. In DNA, the CDR3 is TGCGCCAGCAGCAGGGACCTCGGGACAGCTAATTCACCCCTCCACTTT. This chain uses TRBV5-1 with TRBJ1-6; 7 nucleotides agree with TRBD1. The CDR3 is 16 amino acids. Germline-derived CDR1 and CDR2 are SGHRS and YFSETQ. The V gene end was trimmed by 4 bases and the J gene end by 6 bases; junction bases not matched to a gene: 10.

The CDR3 here is CASSWTGTNQETQYF. The CDR3 region has the DNA TGCGCCAGCAGCTGGACCGGGACTAATCAAGAGACCCAGTACTTC. This chain uses TRBV5-1 with TRBJ2-5; 7 nucleotides match TRBD2. J was trimmed by 2 bases and V by 3 bases; bases with no gene match: 7. Looked up from germline, CDR1 is SGHRS and CDR2 is YFSETQ. CDR3 length: 15 amino acids.

The rearrangement links TRBV29-1 to TRBJ2-2; 9 bases match TRBD1. This CDR3 region has 15 residues. The germline V gene encodes CDR1 SQVTM and CDR2 ANQGSEA. The V segment lost 2 bases and the J segment 14 bases; nucleotides outside the gene matches: 15. CDR3 amino acids: CSVEMKNRGQGRLFF. CDR3 nucleotide sequence: TGCAGCGTTGAAATGAAGAACAGGGGGCAGGGGCGACTGTTTTTT.

The chain recombines TRBV6-1 with TRBJ2-6; 7 nucleotides agree with TRBD1. The CDR3 contains 15 residues. Unmatched junction bases numbered 4, after V lost 8 bases and J lost 0 bases. Germline CDR1 is MNHNS and CDR2 is SASEGT. The CDR3 spells CASGDSISGANVLTF. In nucleotides, the CDR3 is TGTGCCAGCGGGGACAGCATCTCTGGGGCCAACGTCCTGACTTTC.

CDR3 DNA sequence: TGTGCCAGCAGCTTAGGGGCCAAGGGAGATACGCAGTATTTT. This encodes CASSLGAKGDTQYF. V and J are TRBV7-3 and TRBJ2-3; D may be TRBD1 (5 bases). The CDR3 consists of 14 residues. Germline V CDR1 and CDR2: SGHTA, FQGTGA. The germline V and J ends were trimmed by 2 bases and 5 bases, with 11 bases remaining between them.

The J gene is TRBJ2-3, the V gene TRBV30; D is unclear. V was pared by 3 bases and J by 3 bases, with 10 bases between. Germline-derived CDR1 and CDR2 are GTSNPN and SVGIG (reference sequence). CDR3 length: 13 amino acids. The DNA of the CDR3 is TGTGCCTGGAGGGTCAGGATTACAGATACGCAGTATTTT. Translating it yields CAWRVRITDTQYF.

J is TRBJ2-3 and V is TRBV7-9; 13 nucleotides match TRBD2. The CDR3 totals 18 residues. The V and J ends lost 4 bases and 8 bases, in that order; junction bases with no gene match: 15. CDR1 SEHNR and CDR2 FQNEAQ come from the germline V gene (reference sequence). The CDR3 DNA sequence: TGTGCCAGCAGCTCGAGAACTAGCGGGAGGGCCGATCTGGTTACGCAGTATTTT. Residues: CASSSRTSGRADLVTQYF.

V usage is TRBV6-5 and J usage is TRBJ2-2; D possibly corresponds to TRBD1 (6 bases). The CDR3 has 13 amino acids. Germline CDR1 MNHEY, CDR2 SVGAGI. Between the trimmed V and J ends, which lost 4 bases and 6 bases, there was a span of 9 bases. The CDR3 spells CASSLKGAGELFF. The CDR3 DNA follows: TGTGCCAGCAGTTTAAAGGGGGCCGGGGAGCTGTTTTTT.

There are a few counts of this clone. The J gene is TRBJ1-2, the V gene TRBV7-2; TRBD1 aligns across 7 bases. Germline-derived CDR1 and CDR2 are SGHTA and FQGNSA. After removal of 1 base from V and 7 bases from J, the junction contained 3 bases not matched to a gene. The CDR3 length is 13 residues. The CDR3 spells CASSLGQGGGYTF. The CDR3 DNA reads as TGTGCCAGCAGCTTAGGACAGGGTGGTGGCTACACCTTC.

V and J are TRBV4-1 and TRBJ2-5, with D maybe TRBD2 (6 bases). The CDR3 has 16 amino acids. The germline CDR1 and CDR2 sequences are MGHRA and YSYEKL. V was trimmed by 1 base and J by 2 bases, leaving 14 bases between them. CDR3 coding DNA: TGCGCCAGCAGCCAAGTCAAGTGGGACTCTCAAGAGACCCAGTACTTC. Translating gives CASSQVKWDSQETQYF.

The rearrangement joins TRBV4-1 to TRBJ2-7; 12 positions agree with TRBD2. Germline CDR1 MGHRA, CDR2 YSYEKL. V lost 3 bases to trimming and J lost 6 bases; unmatched junction nucleotides: 3. The CDR3 has 14 amino acids. The CDR3, as DNA: TGCGCCAGCAGCCACACGGGACTAGCGGGCGAGCAGTACTTC. Encoded protein: CASSHTGLAGEQYF.

V and J are TRBV7-2 and TRBJ1-2, with D perhaps TRBD1 (6 bases). The CDR3 sequence is 15 residues long. Trimming took 5 bases from V and 0 from J, leaving 13 bases between them. Germline V lookup: CDR1 SGHTA, CDR2 FQGNSA. CDR3 coding DNA: TGTGCCAGCAGCCGGAAGACAGGAACTAACTATGGCTACACCTTC. Encoded protein: CASSRKTGTNYGYTF.